Here is one T cell receptor (beta chain) with its context. Its antigen is unidentified. After constant-region reverse-primer amplification, full-length variable regions underwent semi-nested PCR with Nested Universal Primer A. TCRdb re-analysed the 5' RACE reads in MiXCR, keeping a single row per CDR3 protein. The sample holds around 5,900 distinct CDR3 sequences, about three quarters seen once. General observations from the study: Greatest tumor Treg TCR overlap was with tumor naive CD4+ cells.

In germline, CDR1 is SGHTA, CDR2 FQGNSA. This CDR3 contains 15 residues. V gave up 5 bases and J gave up 4 bases, with 18 bases separating them. This clonotype was sampled from a female donor with breast cancer. J is TRBJ2-7 and V is TRBV7-2; unclear D gene. Sequences were obtained from memory CD4+ T cells sorted from a lymph node. Described subset: memory CD4+ T cells, CD4+CD45RO+CD25-. DNA for the CDR3: TGTGCCAGCAGCCCATCTAAGGGTTCCTGGTACGAGCAGTACTTC. This sequence encodes CASSPSKGSWYEQYF.